This TCR beta chain originates from a study of OX40 agonist ivuxolimab in advanced cancers. Germline lookup yields CDR1 MNHNY and CDR2 SVGAGI (reference sequence). Trimming removed 8 bases from V and 6 bases from J, with 15 bases in between. The CDR3 runs to 13 residues. Autoimmune disease history or systemic immunosuppression meant exclusion. TCRdb keeps only in-frame clones here, not all; method: immunoSEQ multiplex PCR. Of 75,000 to 100,000 clones listed, approximately 90% are singletons. General study results and limits: The mean number of expanded clones was higher in CD8+ T cells than in CD4+.

Concerning this clone: Its antigen is as yet unknown.

Sequenced here: CD4+ or CD8+ T cells sorted from blood, sampled in a trial of the OX40 agonist ivuxolimab. The chain couples TRBV6-6 to TRBJ2-3, with D possibly being TRBD2 (6 bases). The clonotype was recovered from an adult with an advanced solid tumor such as melanoma, head and neck, liver or kidney cancer. For the CDR3, the DNA is TGTGCCAGCGTCCCGGGACTGGGGGATACGCAGTATTTT. It specifies CASVPGLGDTQYF.